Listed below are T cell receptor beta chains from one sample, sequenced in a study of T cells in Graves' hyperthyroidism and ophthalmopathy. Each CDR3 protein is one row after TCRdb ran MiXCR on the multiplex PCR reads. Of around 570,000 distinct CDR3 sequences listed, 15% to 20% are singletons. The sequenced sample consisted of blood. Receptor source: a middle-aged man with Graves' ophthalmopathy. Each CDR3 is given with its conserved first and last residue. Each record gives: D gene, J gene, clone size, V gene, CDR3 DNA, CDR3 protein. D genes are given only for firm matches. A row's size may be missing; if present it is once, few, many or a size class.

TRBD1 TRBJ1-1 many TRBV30 TGTGCCGTTCAGGGGGCGATGAACACTGAAGCTTTCTTT CAVQGAMNTEAFF
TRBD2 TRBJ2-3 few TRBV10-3 TGTGCCATCGGAGGGAGACTAGCGGGAAGCACAGATACGCAGTATTTT CAIGGRLAGSTDTQYF
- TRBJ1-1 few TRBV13 TGTGCCACCAGGCCTGAGAGGGGATACACTGAAGCTTTCTTT CATRPERGYTEAFF
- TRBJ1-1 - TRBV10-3 TGTGCCATCAGGGAGGGACCCGAAGCTTTCTTT CAIREGPEAFF
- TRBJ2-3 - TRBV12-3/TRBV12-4 TGTGCCAGCGTGGTTCAGGGGAGTAGCACAGATACGCAGTATTTT CASVVQGSSTDTQYF
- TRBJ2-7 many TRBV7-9 TGTGCCAGCAGTCGTGGGGGTGGCGAGCAGTACTTC CASSRGGGEQYF
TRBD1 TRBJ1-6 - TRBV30 TGTGCCTGGAGCGATAGCTTCGGGACAGACCTCCACTTT CAWSDSFGTDLHF
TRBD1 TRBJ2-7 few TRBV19 TGTGCCAGTAGCCCACGCCGGGACAGGGTTTACGAGCAGTACTTC CASSPRRDRVYEQYF
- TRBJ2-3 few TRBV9 TGTGCCAGCAGCCCCCGGTTCACAGATACGCAGTATTTT CASSPRFTDTQYF
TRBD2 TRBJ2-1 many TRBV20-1 TGCAGTGCTCAGGGTTCTAGCGGGAGTGGCTATGAGCAGTTCTTC CSAQGSSGSGYEQFF
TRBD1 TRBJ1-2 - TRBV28 TGTGCCAGTTGTGGGACAGCCTTCAGAGACTATGGCTACACCTTC CASCGTAFRDYGYTF
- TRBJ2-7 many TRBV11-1 TGTGCCAGCAGCTACCGGGCGGACCTGAGGGAGCAGTACTTC CASSYRADLREQYF
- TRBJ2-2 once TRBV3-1 TGTGCCAGCAGCCGAGGTCCCCCGAGCACCGGGGAGCTGTTTTTT CASSRGPPSTGELFF
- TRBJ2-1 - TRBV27 TGTGCCAGCAGTTTGGGACTCGGGGGCCCTGAGCAGTTCTTC CASSLGLGGPEQFF
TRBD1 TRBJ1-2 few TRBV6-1 TGTGCCAGCCATGGTACAGGGGGCGACTATGGCTACACCTTC CASHGTGGDYGYTF
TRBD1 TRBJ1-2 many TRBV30 TGTGCCTGGAGTGACCCCGACAGGGTTATTCGTGGCTACACCTTC CAWSDPDRVIRGYTF
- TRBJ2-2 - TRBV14 TGTGCCAGCAGCCAAGCCCCAGGGCGCTCCAGGAAGCTGTTTTTT CASSQAPGRSRKLFF
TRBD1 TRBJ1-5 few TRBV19 TGTGCCAGTAGTGCGATGGACAGGGGGGTTCAGCCCCAGCATTTT CASSAMDRGVQPQHF
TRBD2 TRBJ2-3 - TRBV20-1 TGCAGTGCTCTTAGCGGGATCACAGATACGCAGTATTTT CSALSGITDTQYF
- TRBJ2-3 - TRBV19 TGTGCCAGTAGCCCCGCTAAGCTTAGCACAGATACGCAGTATTTT CASSPAKLSTDTQYF
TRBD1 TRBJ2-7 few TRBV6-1 TGTGCCAGCAGCCCCTTCGGGACAGGGTACTACGAGCAGTACTTC CASSPFGTGYYEQYF
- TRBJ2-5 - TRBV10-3 TGTGCCACGGGCGGGCTGGGGGAGACCCAGTACTTC CATGGLGETQYF
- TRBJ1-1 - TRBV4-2 TGTGCCAGCAGCCAAGATCTGACGGGGCCATCCACTGAAGCTTTCTTT CASSQDLTGPSTEAFF
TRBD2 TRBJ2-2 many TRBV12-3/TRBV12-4 TGTGCCAGCAGACTAACTAGCGGCGGCTTAATTGGGGAGCTGTTTTTT CASRLTSGGLIGELFF
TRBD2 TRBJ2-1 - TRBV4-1 TGCGCCAGCAGTCCCAGACTAGCGGGGGGGCTTTCCTACAATGAGCAGTTCTTC CASSPRLAGGLSYNEQFF
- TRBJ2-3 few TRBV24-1 TGTGCCACCAGTGTGCGGGGAAGCACAGATACGCAGTATTTT CATSVRGSTDTQYF
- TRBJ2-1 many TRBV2 TGTGCCAGCACCTACCGGGGGGCTAACAATGAGCAGTTCTTC CASTYRGANNEQFF
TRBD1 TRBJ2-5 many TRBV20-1 TGCAGTGCTAGAGATCTAGGACAGGCCGAAGAGACCCAGTACTTC CSARDLGQAEETQYF
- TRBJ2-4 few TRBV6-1 TGTGCCAGCAGATTAGCCAAAAACATTCAGTACTTC CASRLAKNIQYF
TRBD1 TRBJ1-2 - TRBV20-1 TGCAGTGCTCCCCCCCCCTTCGGGACAGGGTTAGGAGCTAACTATGGCTACACCTTC CSAPPPFGTGLGANYGYTF
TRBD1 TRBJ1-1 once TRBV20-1 TGCAGTGCTCGGGGGACAGGCGGGGGCATGAACACTGAAGCTTTCTTT CSARGTGGGMNTEAFF
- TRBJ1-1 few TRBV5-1 TGCGCCAGCAGCTTGGCAAGGGGGGCGGTGAGCACTGAAGCTTTCTTT CASSLARGAVSTEAFF
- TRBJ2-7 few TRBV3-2 TGTGCCAGCAGCCAAGGCAGGGTTTGCGAGCAGTACTTC CASSQGRVCEQYF
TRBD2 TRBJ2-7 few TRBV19 TGTGCCAGTAGTACCATAGCGGGATACGAGCAGTACTTC CASSTIAGYEQYF
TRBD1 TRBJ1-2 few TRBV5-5 TGTGCCAGCAGCAACCCACGCCGGGACAGGGGAGGTGGCTACACCTTC CASSNPRRDRGGGYTF
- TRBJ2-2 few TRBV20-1 TGCAGTGCTAGAGTCAAAGAAGGGATCGCGAACACCGGGGAGCTGTTTTTT CSARVKEGIANTGELFF
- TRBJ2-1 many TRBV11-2 TGTGCCAGCAGGACAACTAGATTGAATGAGCAGTTCTTC CASRTTRLNEQFF
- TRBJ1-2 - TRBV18 TGTGCCAGCTCACCGGACACCTATGGCTACACCTTC CASSPDTYGYTF
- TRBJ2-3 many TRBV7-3 TGTGCCAGCAGCTTATATGGGCGGGGTAGCACAGATACGCAGTATTTT CASSLYGRGSTDTQYF
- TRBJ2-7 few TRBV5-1 TGCGCCAGCACGGACCAATTGGGGGGCGAGCAGTACTTC CASTDQLGGEQYF
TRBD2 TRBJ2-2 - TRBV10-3 TGTGCCATCAGTGTAGCGGGAACGAACACCGGGGAGCTGTTTTTT CAISVAGTNTGELFF
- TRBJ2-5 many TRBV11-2 TGTGCCAGCAGCTTAGGAGTAGGCCAAGAGACCCAGTACTTC CASSLGVGQETQYF
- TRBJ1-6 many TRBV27 TGTGCCAGCAGTTTGAGGGGCAGGGAGAGCTCCTATAATTCACCCCTCCACTTT CASSLRGRESSYNSPLHF